The 25 T cell receptor beta chains below come from one sample, sequenced in a study of CXCR3-negative and CXCR3-positive naive CD8 T cells. TRB cDNA was prepared as libraries by UMI-labeled 5' RACE. TCRdb reprocessed the 5' RACE reads, keeping one entry per CDR3 protein, no DNA. The specimen's table records approximately 52,000 distinct CDR3 sequences. Sample: memory CD8+ T cells from blood. The receptors were sampled from a human donor in good health. Some clones in this sample may be carry-over from other donors' samples.

This chain connects TRBV29-1 to TRBJ1-5. CDR1 is SQVTM and CDR2 is ANQGSEA in the germline V gene. This CDR3 has 13 residues. CDR3 sequence: CSVEEGNNQPQHF.

The rearrangement uses TRBV15 and TRBJ1-5. Germline lookup yields CDR1 LNHNV and CDR2 YYDKDF (reference sequence). This CDR3 contains 13 residues. The CDR3 region is CATSRDESQPQHF.

The chain has TRBV23-1 and TRBJ2-7. TRBV23-1 counts as an open reading frame of uncertain function. The CDR3 has 13 residues. CDR3 region: CASSQSPRNEQYF.

The chain couples TRBV3-1 to TRBJ2-5. There are 13 residues in the CDR3. The germline V gene has CDR1 LGHDT and CDR2 YNNKEL (reference sequence). This chain's CDR3 is CASSQDWGETQYF.

The J gene is TRBJ2-7, the V gene TRBV28; the D call of TRBD2 rests on TCRdb alone, since no DNA is present to check it. The CDR3 runs to 14 residues. Germline assignment: CDR1 MDHEN and CDR2 SYDVKM. The CDR3 is CASSLRLAGNEQYF.

The V call is TRBV20-1, the J call TRBJ2-1. Germline CDR1 and CDR2: DFQATT and SNEGSKA (reference sequence). This CDR3 comprises 11 residues. This chain's CDR3 is CSARAYNEQFF.

The chain carries TRBV29-1 and TRBJ2-7. The CDR3 spans 13 residues. CDR1 SQVTM and CDR2 ANQGSEA come from the germline V gene. This chain's CDR3 is CSVEEADPYEQYF.

The chain is built from TRBV29-1 and TRBJ1-1; TCRdb picks TRBD1, but there is no DNA to check that call. Germline-derived CDR1 and CDR2 are SQVTM and ANQGSEA. CDR3 length: 16 residues. Here the CDR3 reads CSARGGGGIMNTEAFF.

This chain uses TRBV12-3 or TRBV12-4 with TRBJ2-7; TCRdb selects TRBD1, and the lack of DNA leaves this call unchecked. The CDR3 sequence is 16 residues long. CDR3 sequence: CASSPTWDSLTYEQYF.

The rearrangement uses TRBV5-1 and TRBJ2-5; checking the TCRdb D call of TRBD2 is not possible without DNA. The CDR3 covers 15 residues. Germline V CDR1 and CDR2: SGHRS, YFSETQ. The chain's CDR3 is CASSLEAGGLETQYF.

The rearrangement links TRBV7-9 to TRBJ1-1; no DNA is available, so the TRBD1 call from TCRdb remains unchecked. Germline V gene lookup returns CDR1 SEHNR and CDR2 FQNEAQ (reference sequence). CDR3 size: 13 residues. The CDR3 loop reads CASSPPGVPEASF.

The CDR3 here is CASSPGYTGELFF. The chain has TRBV5-1 and TRBJ2-2; with no DNA, the TCRdb D assignment of TRBD1 cannot be verified. Germline loops: CDR1 SGHRS, CDR2 YFSETQ. The CDR3 covers 13 residues.

This clonotype ranks as medium-sized (0.01 to 0.1%) in terms of frequency. This sequence joins TRBV20-1 and TRBJ2-7; there is no DNA to check the TCRdb D call of TRBD1. This CDR3 comprises 13 residues. Germline V gene lookup returns CDR1 DFQATT and CDR2 SNEGSKA (reference sequence). The CDR3: CSATGTLEVEQYF.

The chain combines TRBV10-3 with TRBJ2-1; TCRdb gives TRBD2 as the D gene, but with no DNA this cannot be confirmed. Germline V gene lookup returns CDR1 ENHRY and CDR2 SYGVKD. The CDR3 extends over 15 amino acids. The CDR3 here is CAISEWTGLGNEQFF.

V is TRBV29-1 and J is TRBJ2-1. The CDR3 extends over 13 amino acids. Germline V gives CDR1 SQVTM, CDR2 ANQGSEA. The CDR3 sequence is CSVLWVGHNEQFF.

V is TRBV5-1 and J is TRBJ2-5; TCRdb calls TRBD1, which cannot be checked without DNA. The germline V gene encodes CDR1 SGHRS and CDR2 YFSETQ. CDR3 length equals 13 residues. This chain's CDR3 is CASSGDRGETQYF.

The chain employs TRBV29-1 and TRBJ2-7. The germline V gene encodes CDR1 SQVTM and CDR2 ANQGSEA. This CDR3 is 13 amino acids long. The CDR3 region is CSAWTDSSYEQYF.

The J gene is TRBJ2-5, the V gene TRBV5-1; the TRBD2 assignment by TCRdb is unverifiable without DNA. The CDR3 runs 15 residues. Germline values: CDR1 SGHRS, CDR2 YFSETQ. The CDR3: CASSFSPASQETQYF.

The V call is TRBV20-1, the J call TRBJ2-2; the TRBD2 assignment by TCRdb is unverifiable without DNA. This CDR3 is built from 17 residues. Germline CDR1 and CDR2: DFQATT and SNEGSKA (reference sequence). CDR3 loop: CSARVPKSYSLPGELFF.

The chain joins TRBV20-1 to TRBJ1-2; TCRdb names TRBD1, which stays unverified in the absence of DNA. Germline values: CDR1 DFQATT, CDR2 SNEGSKA (reference sequence). The CDR3 runs to 14 residues. The CDR3 here is CSASTTTGDRGYTF.

J is TRBJ2-3 and V is TRBV20-1; the D call from TCRdb, TRBD2, cannot be confirmed without DNA. From germline, CDR1 is DFQATT and CDR2 SNEGSKA (reference sequence). The CDR3 spans 17 residues. The chain's CDR3 is CSARGVVSGRSTDTQYF.

This rearrangement joins TRBV5-5 to TRBJ2-7; as DNA is missing, the TRBD1 call by TCRdb cannot be tested. The germline gives CDR1 SGHKS, CDR2 YYEKEE (reference sequence). This CDR3 spans 15 amino acids. The CDR3 reads CASSLVERGVYEQYF.

The J gene is TRBJ2-4, the V gene TRBV9; absent DNA, TCRdb's TRBD2 call cannot be checked. CDR1 SGDLS and CDR2 YYNGEE come from the germline V gene. This CDR3 region has 15 residues. The CDR3 loop reads CASSPSGTSGNIQYF.

The chain has TRBV6-5 and TRBJ1-1; TCRdb designates TRBD1, a call that cannot be tested without DNA. The CDR3 is made up of 15 amino acids. Looked up from germline, CDR1 is MNHEY and CDR2 is SVGAGI. This chain's CDR3 is CASSPRELMNTEAFF.

The CDR3 reads CSARDGDRFSYEQYF. J is TRBJ2-7 and V is TRBV20-1; TCRdb gives TRBD1 as the D gene, but with no DNA this cannot be confirmed. CDR3 length: 15 residues. From germline, CDR1 is DFQATT and CDR2 SNEGSKA (reference sequence).